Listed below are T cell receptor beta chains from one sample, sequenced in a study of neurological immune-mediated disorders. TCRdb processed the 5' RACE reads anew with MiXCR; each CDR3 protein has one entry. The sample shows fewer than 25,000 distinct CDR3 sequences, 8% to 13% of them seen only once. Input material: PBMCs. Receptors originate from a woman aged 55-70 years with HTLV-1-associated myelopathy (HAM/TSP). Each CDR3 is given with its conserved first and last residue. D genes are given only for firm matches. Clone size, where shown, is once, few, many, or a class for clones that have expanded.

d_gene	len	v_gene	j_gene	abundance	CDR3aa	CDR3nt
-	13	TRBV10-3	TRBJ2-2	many	CAISEVNTGELFF	TGTGCCATCAGTGAGGTTAACACCGGGGAGCTGTTTTTT
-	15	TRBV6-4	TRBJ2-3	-	CASSSSGSSTDTQYF	TGTGCCAGCAGTTCCAGCGGGTCCAGCACAGATACGCAGTATTTT
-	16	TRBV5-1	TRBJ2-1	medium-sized	CASSLGPTAEYNEQFF	TGCGCCAGCAGCTTGGGACCCACCGCCGAGTACAATGAGCAGTTCTTC
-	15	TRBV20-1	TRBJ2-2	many	CSANDPREPRGELFF	TGCAGTGCTAACGACCCACGGGAGCCTCGCGGGGAGCTGTTTTTT
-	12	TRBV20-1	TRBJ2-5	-	CSAYGTQETQYF	TGCAGTGCATACGGAACCCAAGAGACCCAGTACTTC
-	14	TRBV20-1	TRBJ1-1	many	CSARVAGRNTEAFF	TGCAGTGCTAGAGTAGCAGGGCGGAACACTGAAGCTTTCTTT
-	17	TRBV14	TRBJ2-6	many	CASSPFLSDSGANVLTF	TGTGCCAGCAGCCCTTTTCTATCGGACTCTGGGGCCAACGTCCTGACTTTC
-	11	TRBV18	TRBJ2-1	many	CASSPLQGRFF	TGTGCCAGCTCACCACTACAGGGCCGGTTCTTC
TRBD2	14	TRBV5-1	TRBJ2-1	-	CTTNRGGNSNEQFF	TGCACCACCAACCGGGGGGGGAACAGTAATGAGCAGTTCTTC
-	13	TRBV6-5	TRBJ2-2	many	CASRFTGTGELFF	TGTGCCAGCAGGTTTACAGGCACCGGGGAGCTGTTTTTT
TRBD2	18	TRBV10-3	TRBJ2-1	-	CAISESTVSGGAANEQFF	TGTGCCATCAGTGAGTCGACTGTTAGCGGGGGGGCGGCCAATGAGCAGTTCTTC
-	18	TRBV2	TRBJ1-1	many	CASSPPPAGTDLNTEAFF	TGTGCCAGCAGCCCCCCCCCGGCAGGGACCGATCTGAACACTGAAGCTTTCTTT
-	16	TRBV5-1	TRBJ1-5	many	CASSLHPHDSNQPQHF	TGCGCCAGCAGCTTGCACCCACACGATAGCAATCAGCCCCAGCATTTT
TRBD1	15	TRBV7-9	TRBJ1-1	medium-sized	CASSSRQGVESEAFF	TGTGCCAGCAGCTCTCGACAGGGCGTTGAGAGTGAAGCTTTCTTT
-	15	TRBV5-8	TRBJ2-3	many	CASSFGSLVRDTQYF	TGTGCCAGCAGCTTCGGTAGTCTTGTGAGAGATACGCAGTATTTT
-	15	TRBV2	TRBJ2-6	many	CASSGTAPGANVLTF	TGTGCCTCCTCCGGGACCGCCCCCGGGGCCAACGTCCTGACTTTC
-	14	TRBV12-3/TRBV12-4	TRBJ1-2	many	CASSPGTRVGGYTF	TGTGCCAGCAGCCCGGGGACCCGCGTTGGGGGCTACACCTTC
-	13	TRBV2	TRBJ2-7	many	CASGQRTSYEQYF	TGTGCCAGCGGACAGCGGACCTCCTACGAGCAGTACTTC
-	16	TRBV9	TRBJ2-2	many	CASSVGVRVNTGELFF	TGTGCCAGCAGCGTAGGGGTCAGGGTGAACACCGGGGAGCTGTTTTTT
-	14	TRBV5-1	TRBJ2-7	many	CASSARQGGYEQYF	TGCGCCAGCAGCGCCCGACAGGGAGGCTACGAGCAGTACTTC
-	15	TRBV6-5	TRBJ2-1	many	CASSSSGLGYNEQFF	TGTGCCAGCAGTTCGTCAGGCCTGGGGTACAATGAGCAGTTCTTC
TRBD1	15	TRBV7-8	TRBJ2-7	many	CASSFFGRGPYEQYF	TGTGCCAGCAGCTTTTTTGGCAGGGGGCCATACGAGCAGTACTTC
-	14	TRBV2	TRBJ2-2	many	CASSVLGASGELFF	TGTGCCAGCAGTGTGTTAGGGGCCTCCGGGGAGCTGTTTTTT
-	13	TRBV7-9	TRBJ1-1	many	CASSLADRDEAFF	TGTGCCAGCAGCTTAGCGGACAGAGATGAAGCTTTCTTT
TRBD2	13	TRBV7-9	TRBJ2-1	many	CASSVTSGGKQFF	TGTGCCAGCAGCGTAACTAGCGGGGGGAAGCAGTTCTTC
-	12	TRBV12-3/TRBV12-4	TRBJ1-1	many	CASSPWVSEAFF	TGTGCCAGCAGTCCTTGGGTTTCTGAAGCTTTCTTT
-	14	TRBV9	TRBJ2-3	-	CASSVSSPADTQYF	TGTGCCAGCAGCGTATCTAGTCCCGCAGATACGCAGTATTTT
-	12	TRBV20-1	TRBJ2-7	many	CSASLTLSEQYF	TGCAGTGCTAGCTTGACTCTTTCCGAGCAGTACTTC
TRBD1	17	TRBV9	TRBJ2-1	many	CASSVGKRTGGRDEQFF	TGTGCCAGCAGCGTAGGTAAGAGGACAGGGGGCCGTGATGAGCAGTTCTTC
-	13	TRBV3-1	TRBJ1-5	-	CASSQYRDQPQHF	TGTGCCAGCAGCCAATACAGGGATCAGCCCCAGCATTTT
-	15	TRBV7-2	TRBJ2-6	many	CASSPRITGANVLTF	TGTGCCAGCAGCCCAAGGATAACGGGGGCCAACGTCCTGACTTTC
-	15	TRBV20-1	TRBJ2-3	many	CSARDAKTSTDTQYF	TGCAGTGCTAGAGATGCTAAGACTAGCACAGATACGCAGTATTTT
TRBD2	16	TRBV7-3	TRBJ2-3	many	CASSSRLTSPPDTQYF	TGTGCCAGCAGCTCCAGATTGACTAGCCCTCCAGATACGCAGTATTTT
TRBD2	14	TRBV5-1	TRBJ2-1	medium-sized	CASSHRGGGNEQFF	TGCGCCAGCAGCCACCGGGGGGGGGGCAATGAGCAGTTCTTC
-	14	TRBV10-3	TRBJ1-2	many	CAISEGGSNYGYTF	TGTGCCATCAGTGAGGGTGGCAGCAACTATGGCTACACCTTC
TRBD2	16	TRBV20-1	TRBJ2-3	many	CSAQEASGGRGDTQYF	TGCAGTGCTCAGGAGGCTAGCGGGGGACGGGGAGATACGCAGTATTTT
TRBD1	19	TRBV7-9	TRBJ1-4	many	CASSSNHRGLVRTNEKLFF	TGTGCCAGCAGCTCTAACCACAGGGGGCTTGTGCGGACTAATGAAAAACTGTTTTTT
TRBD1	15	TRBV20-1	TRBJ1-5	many	CSARELGTGDQPQHF	TGCAGTGCTAGAGAGCTCGGGACAGGGGATCAGCCCCAGCATTTT
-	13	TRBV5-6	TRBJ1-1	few	CASSDYTEDEAFF	TGTGCCAGCAGCGACTATACAGAAGATGAAGCTTTCTTT
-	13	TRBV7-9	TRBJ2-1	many	CASSSYSYNEQFF	TGTGCCAGCAGCTCGTACAGCTACAATGAGCAGTTCTTC
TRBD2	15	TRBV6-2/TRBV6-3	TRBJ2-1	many	CASSYYTSGGAEQFF	TGTGCCAGCAGTTACTATACTAGCGGGGGCGCTGAGCAGTTCTTC
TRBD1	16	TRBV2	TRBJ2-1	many	CASRTGGTGPYNEQFF	TGTGCCAGCAGGACCGGCGGGACAGGTCCTTACAATGAGCAGTTCTTC
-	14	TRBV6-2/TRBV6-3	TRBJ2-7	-	CASSYSSESYEQYF	TGTGCCAGCAGTTACTCGTCAGAGTCCTACGAGCAGTACTTC